The rows below give T cell receptor beta chains drawn from one sample of a study of T-cell reconstitution after alpha-beta-depleted transplantation in children. TCRdb used MiXCR to reprocess the PCR reads, holding one entry per CDR3 protein. Of some 300,000 distinct CDR3 sequences in the sample, around 10% were seen once. Source: PBMCs, taken before TCRalphabeta/CD19-depleted stem cell transplant. All receptors come from a boy less than two years old with acute myeloid leukemia, due to receive a stem cell transplant. Each CDR3 is given with its conserved first and last residue. The D gene is left open where the match is weak. The size field is filled for only some rows; it gives once, few, many or a size class.

v_call	j_call	cdr3_length	clone_size	d_call	cdr3_aa	cdr3_nt
TRBV5-1	TRBJ1-3	15	many	TRBD1	CASSLRTGAGNTIYF	TGCGCCAGCAGCCTTCGGACAGGAGCTGGAAACACCATATATTTT
TRBV20-1	TRBJ2-3	13	-	-	CSASDGGTDTQYF	TGCAGTGCTAGTGATGGCGGGACAGATACGCAGTATTTT
TRBV24-1	TRBJ1-2	13	few	-	CATSDPGFYGYTF	TGTGCCACCAGTGACCCAGGGTTCTATGGCTACACCTTC
TRBV12-3/TRBV12-4	TRBJ2-1	16	many	TRBD2	CASSFEAGEGFNEQFF	TGTGCCAGCAGTTTCGAGGCGGGAGAGGGGTTCAATGAGCAGTTCTTC
TRBV28	TRBJ2-2	14	many	TRBD1	CASSQGANTGELFF	TGTGCCAGCAGTCAGGGGGCGAACACCGGGGAGCTGTTTTTT
TRBV19	TRBJ2-2	17	-	TRBD1	CASSIRDRGRDTGELFF	TGTGCCAGTAGTATTCGAGACAGGGGGCGCGACACCGGGGAGCTGTTTTTT
TRBV29-1	TRBJ2-3	13	-	-	CSVEADDGDTQYF	TGCAGCGTTGAAGCCGACGACGGCGATACGCAGTATTTT
TRBV5-1	TRBJ1-5	16	many	-	CASSLAWARVNQPQHF	TGCGCCAGCAGCTTGGCGTGGGCGCGGGTCAATCAGCCCCAGCATTTT
TRBV6-1	TRBJ2-1	15	-	TRBD2	CASRILAGGYNEQFF	TGTGCCAGCAGGATACTAGCGGGAGGGTACAATGAGCAGTTCTTC
TRBV21-1	TRBJ2-1	17	many	-	CASSKAEAGSSYNEQFF	TGTGCCAGCAGCAAAGCCGAAGCGGGGAGCTCCTACAATGAGCAGTTCTTC
TRBV11-2	TRBJ2-1	14	many	TRBD1	CASSPALGQTTQFF	TGTGCCAGCAGCCCGGCATTGGGACAGACCACTCAGTTCTTC
TRBV12-3/TRBV12-4	TRBJ2-7	13	many	-	CASRRGEIGEQYF	TGTGCCAGCCGGAGGGGAGAAATCGGCGAGCAGTACTTC
TRBV19	TRBJ1-4	14	many	TRBD1	CASSIGTVNEKLFF	TGTGCCAGTAGTATCGGGACAGTCAATGAAAAACTGTTTTTT
TRBV12-3/TRBV12-4	TRBJ1-6	15	many	-	CASSFRDSYNSPLHF	TGTGCCAGCAGTTTCCGGGACTCCTATAATTCACCCCTCCACTTT
TRBV7-9	TRBJ2-7	12	many	-	CASSLGSREQYF	TGTGCCAGCAGCTTAGGTTCTCGTGAGCAGTACTTC
TRBV7-6	TRBJ1-4	17	many	TRBD1	CASSRDSTSSTNEKLFF	TGTGCCAGCAGCCGGGACAGTACCTCCTCCACTAATGAAAAACTGTTTTTT
TRBV5-1	TRBJ1-3	14	many	-	CASRVDRSGNTIYF	TGCGCCAGCAGGGTGGACAGATCTGGAAACACCATATATTTT
TRBV18	TRBJ2-7	14	many	-	CASSPGASSYEQYF	TGTGCCAGCTCACCGGGGGCGAGCTCCTACGAGCAGTACTTC
TRBV11-2	TRBJ2-7	14	few	TRBD1	CASSLIQGDYEQYF	TGTGCCAGCAGCTTAATACAGGGGGACTACGAGCAGTACTTC
TRBV11-2	TRBJ2-3	14	many	-	CASTATAFTDTQYF	TGTGCCAGCACCGCGACAGCATTCACAGATACGCAGTATTTT
TRBV28	TRBJ1-3	16	-	-	CASSFGGVSSGNTIYF	TGTGCCAGCAGTTTTGGAGGGGTGAGCTCTGGAAACACCATATATTTT
TRBV29-1	TRBJ2-2	14	many	TRBD1	CSAETGDVSGELFF	TGCAGCGCCGAGACAGGGGACGTGTCCGGGGAGCTGTTTTTT
TRBV20-1	TRBJ2-5	13	few	-	CSALTGLQETQYF	TGCAGTGCTCTTACAGGGCTGCAAGAGACCCAGTACTTC
TRBV14	TRBJ1-6	18	many	TRBD1	CASSQYYPTPGQNSPLHF	TGTGCCAGCAGCCAATACTATCCCACCCCGGGACAGAATTCACCCCTCCACTTT
TRBV5-1	TRBJ2-2	18	-	-	CASSLIQGPFLNTGELFF	TGCGCCAGCAGCTTGATTCAGGGGCCCTTCCTTAACACCGGGGAGCTGTTTTTT
TRBV6-1	TRBJ2-7	14	-	TRBD2	CASSEYGRGYEQYF	TGTGCCAGCAGTGAATACGGGAGGGGGTACGAGCAGTACTTC
TRBV3-1	TRBJ1-1	14	many	-	CASSHPPGSPEAFF	TGTGCCAGCAGCCATCCACCAGGGAGCCCTGAAGCTTTCTTT
TRBV12-3/TRBV12-4	TRBJ2-1	16	many	TRBD2	CASSPLAGGPYNEQFF	TGTGCCAGCAGTCCCCTAGCGGGGGGGCCTTACAATGAGCAGTTCTTC
TRBV6-5	TRBJ2-5	14	few	TRBD2	CASSYWGGGETQYF	TGTGCCAGCAGTTATTGGGGGGGGGGTGAGACCCAGTACTTC
TRBV19	TRBJ2-4	16	-	TRBD2	CASSMGGPRAKNIQYF	TGTGCCAGTAGTATGGGAGGGCCCCGGGCCAAAAACATTCAGTACTTC
TRBV3-1	TRBJ2-7	18	few	-	CASSQILWGLNFSYEQYF	TGTGCCAGCAGCCAAATATTATGGGGACTTAACTTCTCCTACGAGCAGTACTTC
TRBV13	TRBJ2-7	14	many	-	CASSFRQAPYEQYF	TGTGCCAGCAGCTTCAGACAGGCGCCCTACGAGCAGTACTTC
TRBV5-1	TRBJ2-7	14	-	-	CASSSPETIGEQYF	TGCGCCAGCAGCTCCCCGGAAACAATCGGCGAGCAGTACTTC
TRBV5-1	TRBJ2-3	15	many	TRBD2	CASSLARGETDTQYF	TGCGCCAGCAGCTTGGCCCGGGGGGAAACAGATACGCAGTATTTT
TRBV6-1	TRBJ1-2	14	many	-	CASTQGTSNYGYTF	TGTGCCAGCACTCAGGGTACTTCTAACTATGGCTACACCTTC
TRBV5-1	TRBJ2-2	15	many	TRBD1	CASSFGQGLAGELFF	TGCGCCAGCAGCTTTGGACAGGGTTTAGCCGGGGAGCTGTTTTTT
TRBV6-5	TRBJ1-5	15	many	-	CASSRTDYSNQPQHF	TGTGCCAGCAGTAGGACCGATTATAGCAATCAGCCCCAGCATTTT
TRBV20-1	TRBJ2-1	12	few	-	CSALPSYNEQFF	TGCAGTGCCCTGCCCTCCTACAATGAGCAGTTCTTC
TRBV27	TRBJ1-5	17	many	-	CASSHAGADYSNQPQHF	TGTGCCAGCAGTCACGCAGGGGCAGACTATAGCAATCAGCCCCAGCATTTT
TRBV12-3/TRBV12-4	TRBJ2-1	16	many	-	CASSLALSSEGHEQFF	TGTGCCAGCAGTTTAGCGCTGTCCAGCGAGGGGCATGAGCAGTTCTTC
TRBV7-9	TRBJ2-5	13	few	-	CASSYRVQGTQYF	TGTGCCAGCAGCTACAGGGTCCAGGGGACCCAGTACTTC
TRBV29-1	TRBJ1-2	13	-	-	CSVVGGGYYGYTF	TGCAGCGTTGTAGGAGGCGGGTACTATGGCTACACCTTC
TRBV12-3/TRBV12-4	TRBJ2-2	13	-	-	CASSPPGRVELFF	TGTGCCAGCAGTCCCCCCGGACGGGTGGAGCTGTTTTTT
TRBV20-1	TRBJ2-1	13	many	TRBD2	CSVAGDLYNEQFF	TGCAGCGTCGCGGGGGATTTGTACAATGAGCAGTTCTTC
TRBV7-8	TRBJ2-5	17	many	-	CASSFSATSSNQETQYF	TGTGCCAGCAGCTTTAGTGCAACTAGCAGCAATCAAGAGACCCAGTACTTC
TRBV27	TRBJ2-7	16	few	TRBD1	CASRKHYRGSSYEQYF	TGTGCCAGCCGCAAGCATTACAGGGGGAGCTCCTACGAGCAGTACTTC
TRBV7-6	TRBJ2-3	16	-	TRBD2	CASSGVLAGAGDTQYF	TGTGCCAGCAGCGGAGTGCTAGCGGGAGCGGGGGATACGCAGTATTTT
TRBV2	TRBJ2-5	11	many	-	CARQFQETQYF	TGTGCCCGACAGTTCCAAGAGACCCAGTACTTC
TRBV20-1	TRBJ2-3	14	many	TRBD2	CSAIGTRGADTQYF	TGCAGTGCTATCGGGACGCGGGGGGCAGATACGCAGTATTTT
TRBV5-5	TRBJ1-6	16	many	-	CASSLPSGWRNSPLHF	TGTGCCAGCAGCCTGCCCTCGGGATGGAGAAATTCACCCCTCCACTTT
TRBV5-1	TRBJ2-3	14	-	-	CASSFTAMTDTQYF	TGCGCCAGCAGCTTCACAGCGATGACAGATACGCAGTATTTT
TRBV11-2	TRBJ2-3	14	few	-	CASSSWTDTDTQYF	TGTGCCAGCAGCTCTTGGACAGATACAGATACGCAGTATTTT
TRBV12-3/TRBV12-4	TRBJ1-5	17	many	-	CASSSADSLYSNQPQHF	TGTGCCAGCAGCTCCGCGGACAGTTTGTATAGCAATCAGCCCCAGCATTTT
TRBV4-2	TRBJ2-1	17	many	TRBD2	CASSQDGLAGGPYEQFF	TGTGCCAGCAGCCAAGATGGGCTAGCGGGAGGGCCCTATGAGCAGTTCTTC